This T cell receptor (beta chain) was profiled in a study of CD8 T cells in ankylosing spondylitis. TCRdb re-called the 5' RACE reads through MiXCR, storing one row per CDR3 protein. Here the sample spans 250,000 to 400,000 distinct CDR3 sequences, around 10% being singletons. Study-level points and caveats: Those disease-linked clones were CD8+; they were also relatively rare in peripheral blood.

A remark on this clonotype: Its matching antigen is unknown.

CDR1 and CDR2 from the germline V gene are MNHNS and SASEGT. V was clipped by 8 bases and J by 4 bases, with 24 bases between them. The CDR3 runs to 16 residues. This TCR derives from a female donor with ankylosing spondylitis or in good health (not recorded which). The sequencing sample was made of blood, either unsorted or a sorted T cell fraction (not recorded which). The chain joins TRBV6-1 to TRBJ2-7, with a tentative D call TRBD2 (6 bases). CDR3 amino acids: CASSPYWDSTQYEQYF. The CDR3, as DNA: TGTGCCAGCTCCCCGTACTGGGACTCCACCCAATACGAGCAGTACTTC.